This T cell receptor beta chain was observed in a study of Siglec-9 on CD8 T cells in melanoma. CDR3 size: 18 residues. Study-level points and caveats: In melanoma tumors, a Siglec-9-marked effector memory CD8+ subset reportedly appeared to accumulate.

Sequenced by immunoSEQ multiplex PCR; TCRdb stores in-frame clones only, minus some. This sample has about 36,000 clones, with around 81% found just once. This clone has a single count. The antigen remains undetermined. The sequencing input was Siglec-9- CD8+ T cells sorted from blood. The receptor's source is a human donor in good health. This chain joins TRBV21-1 and TRBJ2-5; the D call in the table, TRBD2, was not verified against the DNA. TRBV21-1 is recorded as a pseudogene. Written as DNA, the CDR3 is TGTGCCAGCAGCGGGCGCTCACTAGCGGGGGAAACACAAGAGACCCAGTACTTC. Amino acids: CASSGRSLAGETQETQYF.